Listed below are T cell receptor beta chains from one sample, sequenced in a study of OX40 agonist ivuxolimab in advanced cancers. This table comes from immunoSEQ multiplex PCR, and its TCRdb copy is limited to in-frame clones, with some not included. The sample shows 95,000 to 100,000 clones, 70% to 85% of them seen only once. Sample: CD4+ or CD8+ T cells sorted from blood, taken in a trial of the OX40 agonist ivuxolimab. These receptor sequences come from an adult with an advanced solid tumor such as melanoma, head and neck, liver or kidney cancer. Each CDR3 is given with its conserved first and last residue. D genes are given only for firm matches. Size values are once, few and many counts, or a class for expanded clones, and some rows have none.

NA TRBD2 TRBJ2-2 TRBV7-8 TGTGCCAGCAGTCCCCTCCTAGCGGGGGGGATGAACACCGGGGAGCTGTTTTTT CASSPLLAGGMNTGELFF
NA TRBD1 TRBJ1-2 TRBV6-5 TGTGCCAGCACCCCGACAGGGGGAACTAACTATGGCTACACCTTC CASTPTGGTNYGYTF
NA NA TRBJ1-4 TRBV28 TGTGCCAGCAGCCTTCTCCATGAAAAACTGTTTTTT CASSLLHEKLFF
NA NA TRBJ2-5 TRBV6-5 TGTGCCAGCTCAAGGGGCCTTGTAGAGACCCAGTACTTC CASSRGLVETQYF
NA TRBD1 TRBJ2-5 TRBV10-3 TGTGCCATCGGGGACAGATTACAAGAGACCCAGTACTTC CAIGDRLQETQYF
NA TRBD2 TRBJ2-7 TRBV7-2 TGTGCCAGCAGACGGGCCGGGACTAGCGGGGGTCCAACCCCCTACGAGCAGTACTTC CASRRAGTSGGPTPYEQYF
few NA TRBJ1-1 TRBV19 TGTGCCAGTTTTCCCCCTAATCGGGTGGAAGCTTTCTTT CASFPPNRVEAFF
NA NA TRBJ1-1 TRBV9 TGTGCCAGCAGCGTACGGGTCAACACTGAAGCTTTCTTT CASSVRVNTEAFF
NA NA TRBJ1-1 TRBV11-2 TGTGCCAGCAGCTTAAAAAGGTTTGAAGCTTTCTTT CASSLKRFEAFF
NA NA TRBJ2-3 TRBV7-2 TGTGCCAGCAGCTTTAGTAGGGCGACAGGAGCTACAGATACGCAGTATTTT CASSFSRATGATDTQYF
once TRBD2 TRBJ2-3 TRBV7-2 TGTGCCAGCAGTCATCCGGGACTAGTGACGCAGTATTTT CASSHPGLVTQYF
NA TRBD1 TRBJ1-6 TRBV4-2 TGTGCCAGCAGCCAAACCGGGACAGGGCGAGAAAATTCACCCCTCCACTTT CASSQTGTGRENSPLHF
NA TRBD1 TRBJ1-1 TRBV11-1 TGTGCCAGCAGTTGGGACAGGGAGACTGAAGCTTTCTTT CASSWDRETEAFF
NA NA TRBJ2-7 TRBV6-1 TGTGCCAGCAGTGAAGAGGGAGTCTTGGCAGGGAGATCCTACGAGCAGTACTTC CASSEEGVLAGRSYEQYF
NA NA TRBJ2-7 TRBV18 TGTGCCAGCTCACCCGAAGGACTATATGGTTACGAGCAGTACTTC CASSPEGLYGYEQYF
NA TRBD1 TRBJ1-3 TRBV27 TGTGCCAGCAGCCAGACAGGGTTGATTGGAAACACCATATATTTT CASSQTGLIGNTIYF
NA NA TRBJ1-4 TRBV25-1 TGTGCCAGCAGTGGATTGGCAGGGACTAATGAAAAACTGTTTTTT CASSGLAGTNEKLFF
NA NA TRBJ2-7 TRBV7-8 TGTGCCAGCAGCTCAGATCTAGGGGAGCAGTACTTC CASSSDLGEQYF
few NA TRBJ2-7 TRBV29-1 TGCAGCGTTGACAGACTTGGTGAGCAGTACTTC CSVDRLGEQYF
NA NA TRBJ1-1 TRBV28 TGTGCCAGTCTACTTGGGGGGGGGCGAGGCACTGAAGCTTTCTTT CASLLGGGRGTEAFF
NA NA TRBJ1-1 TRBV27 TGTGCCAGCAGTTTCGACCGAGACGGGAACACTGAAGCTTTCTTT CASSFDRDGNTEAFF
NA NA TRBJ1-1 TRBV9 TGTGCCAGCAGCGTAGGTTCGGGGGTCGCTGAAGCTTTCTTT CASSVGSGVAEAFF
NA NA TRBJ2-1 TRBV7-2 TGTGCCAGCAGCTTCTCTGTGTGGGCTGAGCAGTTCTTC CASSFSVWAEQFF
few TRBD1 TRBJ2-7 TRBV15 TGTGCCACCAGTACCCGCCGGACAGGGCGCGAGCAGTACTTC CATSTRRTGREQYF
once NA TRBJ1-1 TRBV5-6 TGTGCCAGCAGCTTAGCCGGGGGTAACACTGAAGCTTTCTTT CASSLAGGNTEAFF
NA TRBD1 TRBJ2-7 TRBV27 TGTGCCAGCGGAGGACAGGGGGCGGGCTCCTACGAGCAGTACTTC CASGGQGAGSYEQYF
NA NA TRBJ2-1 TRBV4-1 TGCGCCAGCAGCCAAGTTACGGTTAGCATCGGGTTTGGTGTTGAGCAGTTCTTC CASSQVTVSIGFGVEQFF
once NA TRBJ2-1 TRBV10-3 TGTGCCATCAGTCTAAATAGTTTTAATGAGCAGTTCTTC CAISLNSFNEQFF
NA NA TRBJ1-1 TRBV6-6 TGTGCCAGCAGCCCTGGGGGACTTATGAACACTGAAGCTTTCTTT CASSPGGLMNTEAFF
NA NA TRBJ2-1 TRBV5-4 TGTGCCAGCAGCTTGGTTACGTGGTCCTACAATGAGCAGTTCTTC CASSLVTWSYNEQFF
NA NA TRBJ2-2 TRBV6-1 TGTGCCAGCAGAAGGGAGGGGGAGCTGTTTTTT CASRREGELFF
NA NA TRBJ2-5 TRBV7-2 TGTGCCAGCAGCTCACCCCCACGGGAGACCCAGTACTTC CASSSPPRETQYF
few TRBD2 TRBJ2-1 TRBV9 TGTGCCAGCAGCCCGGGGGGACTAGCGGGAGCCTCCTACAATGAGCAGTTCTTC CASSPGGLAGASYNEQFF
once NA TRBJ1-1 TRBV9 TGTGCCAGCAGCGTAGAACGGACGACTGAAGCTTTCTTT CASSVERTTEAFF
NA NA TRBJ1-5 TRBV2 TGTGCCAGCGGTGGGGATCAGCCCCAGCATTTT CASGGDQPQHF
few NA TRBJ1-1 TRBV18 TGTGCCAGCTCACCACCGGTGGGACTTACGGCTTTCTTT CASSPPVGLTAFF
NA NA TRBJ2-7 TRBV7-8 TGTGCCAGCAGCCCTAGGCGAGTTGGCCTAGATAAGCAGTACTTC CASSPRRVGLDKQYF
NA NA TRBJ2-6 TRBV18 TGTGCCAGCTCACAAACTAGCTCTGGGGCCAACGTCCTGACTTTC CASSQTSSGANVLTF
NA TRBD2 TRBJ2-7 TRBV7-9 TGTGCCAGCAGCACCCTAGCGGGAGGCTACGAGCAGTACTTC CASSTLAGGYEQYF
once NA TRBJ2-1 TRBV6-5 TGTGCCAGCAGTCTTTCCGGGACTTCATACAATGAGCAGTTCTTC CASSLSGTSYNEQFF
NA NA TRBJ2-7 TRBV11-2 TGTGCCAGCAGCTTCAAGGCTTTTTGGGAGCAGTACTTC CASSFKAFWEQYF
NA NA TRBJ2-7 TRBV5-4 TGTGCCAGCAGCCGTTACGGGGACTCCTACGAGCAGTACTTC CASSRYGDSYEQYF
once NA TRBJ1-2 TRBV5-1 TGCGCCAGCAGCTTTGGAGGGTCCTATGGCTACACCTTC CASSFGGSYGYTF
NA NA TRBJ2-2 TRBV19 TGTGCCAGTAGTCCAACCTCAAACACCGGGGAGCTGTTTTTT CASSPTSNTGELFF
NA NA TRBJ2-6 TRBV2 TGTGCCAGCAGTGAAGCGGGGGGCCCTGGGGCCAACGTCCTGACTTTC CASSEAGGPGANVLTF
NA NA TRBJ2-2 TRBV7-2 TGTGCCAGCAGCTTAGAGTTGTTGGGCAGGGGACTGCCCGGGGAGCTGTTTTTT CASSLELLGRGLPGELFF
NA NA TRBJ2-5 TRBV21-1 TGTGCCAGCAGCAAAGGCCGGGGGGAGACCCAGTACTTC CASSKGRGETQYF
NA TRBD1 TRBJ2-3 TRBV5-5 TGTGCCAGCAGCTTGGACAGGGGGAGTTTGGATACGCAGTATTTT CASSLDRGSLDTQYF
NA TRBD2 TRBJ2-1 TRBV29-1 TGCAGCGTGGCTCCGGGACTAGCCTCAAATCAGTTCTTC CSVAPGLASNQFF
NA TRBD2 TRBJ2-5 TRBV5-4 TGTGCCAGCAGCTTGGTCGGGGGGGTTCGGGAGACCCAGTACTTC CASSLVGGVRETQYF
NA NA TRBJ2-2 TRBV9 TGTGCCAGCAGCTTCCTACAGGACCCGAACACCGGGGAGCTGTTTTTT CASSFLQDPNTGELFF
NA NA TRBJ2-3 TRBV5-6 TGTGCCAGCAGCTTTCCAAGCCCAGAGGCAGATACGCAGTATTTT CASSFPSPEADTQYF
NA NA TRBJ1-2 TRBV5-1 TGCGCCAGCAGCTTGGAGCACAGGGCCGGTTTCAGTAACTATGGCTACACCTTC CASSLEHRAGFSNYGYTF
once NA TRBJ2-5 TRBV6-6 TGTGCCAGCAGTTCGGCTAGGGTGTCAGAGACCCAGTACTTC CASSSARVSETQYF
NA NA TRBJ2-7 TRBV27 TGTGCCAGCAGGGCCCGTCTGAGCTCCTACGAGCAGTACTTC CASRARLSSYEQYF
NA NA TRBJ1-3 TRBV5-5 TGTGCCAGCAGCTATGAGGGGGACACCATATATTTT CASSYEGDTIYF
NA NA TRBJ2-3 TRBV7-3 TGTGCCAGCAGCTCATCCCCCACAGATACGCAGTATTTT CASSSSPTDTQYF